Below, one T cell receptor (beta chain) is given with its context. CDR1 is MNHEY and CDR2 is SMNVEV in the germline V gene (reference sequence). The length of the CDR3 is 15 residues. Trimming cost V 2 bases and J 0 bases, with 11 bases left between them. Measured with immunoSEQ multiplex PCR; TCRdb has only the in-frame clones, and not every one. The data show roughly 410,000 clones, with over 90% seen just once and about 0.02% held by the top ten. The data derive from a study of shared T cell receptors in the human thymus. The TCR sequence derives from a human donor. Sequencing was done on a sample of thymocytes. The chain couples TRBV27 to TRBJ2-7; D gene ambiguous. The CDR3 nucleotides are TGTGCCAGCAGTTTAAAACTCCCGAGCTCCTACGAGCAGTACTTC. The encoded protein is CASSLKLPSSYEQYF.